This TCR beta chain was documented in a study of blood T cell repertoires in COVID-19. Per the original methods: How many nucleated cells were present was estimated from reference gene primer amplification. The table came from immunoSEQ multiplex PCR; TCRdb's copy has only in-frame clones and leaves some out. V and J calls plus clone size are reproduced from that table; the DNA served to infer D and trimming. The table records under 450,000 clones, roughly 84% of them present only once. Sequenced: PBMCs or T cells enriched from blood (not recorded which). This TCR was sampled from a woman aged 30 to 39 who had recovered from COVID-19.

CDR3 residues: CASSQVDRGSGYTF. The DNA for the CDR3 is TGTGCCAGCAGCCAAGTGGACAGGGGAAGTGGCTACACCTTC. The chain couples TRBV3-1 (or the pseudogene TRBV3-2) to TRBJ1-2; the match to TRBD1 covers 9 bases. The CDR3 length is 14 residues. After removal of 1 base from V and 7 bases from J, the junction contained 4 bases not matched to a gene. The germline V gene has CDR1 LGHDT and CDR2 YNNKEL (reference sequence).